The entry that follows covers one T cell receptor (beta chain) sequence. Recruited during active infection, patients (from Seattle) were subsequently followed longitudinally. This specimen comes from a study of blood T cell repertoires in COVID-19. The data were produced by immunoSEQ multiplex PCR, yet TCRdb's version contains in-frame clones alone and is incomplete. The sample yields around 210,000 clones, roughly 80% seen once. The CDR3 spans 13 residues. V gave up 6 bases and J gave up 4 bases, with 9 bases separating them. Germline loops: CDR1 MNHEY, CDR2 SVGAGI. Material for sequencing was peripheral blood. This receptor was identified in a man in his 60s with COVID-19, enrolled during active disease. This chain uses TRBV6-5 with TRBJ1-4, with unresolved D. The CDR3, as DNA: TGTGCCAGCAGGGACGGACTTAATGAAAAACTGTTTTTT. Amino acid sequence: CASRDGLNEKLFF.